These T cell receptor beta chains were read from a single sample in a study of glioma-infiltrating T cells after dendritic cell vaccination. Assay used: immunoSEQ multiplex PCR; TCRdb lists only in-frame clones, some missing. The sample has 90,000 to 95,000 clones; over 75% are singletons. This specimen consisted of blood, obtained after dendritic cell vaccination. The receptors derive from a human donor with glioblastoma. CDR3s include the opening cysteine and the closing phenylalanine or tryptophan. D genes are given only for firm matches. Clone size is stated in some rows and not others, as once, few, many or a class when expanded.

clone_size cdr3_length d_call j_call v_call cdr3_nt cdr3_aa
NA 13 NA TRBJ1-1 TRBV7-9 TGTGCCAGCAGCTATCAGTCTAACACTGAAGCTTTCTTT CASSYQSNTEAFF
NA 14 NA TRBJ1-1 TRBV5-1 TGCGCCAGCAGCTTGGGAGGTTTGAACACTGAAGCTTTCTTT CASSLGGLNTEAFF
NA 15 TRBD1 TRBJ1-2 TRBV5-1 TGCGCCAGCAGCTTATGGACAGGGGGTTCCTATGGCTACACCTTC CASSLWTGGSYGYTF
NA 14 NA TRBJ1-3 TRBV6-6 TGTGCCAGCAGTCGGAGTGAGGCTGGAAACACCATATATTTT CASSRSEAGNTIYF
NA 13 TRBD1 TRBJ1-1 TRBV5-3 TGTGCCAGAAGACTAATCAGGGGGGCCGAAGCTTTCTTT CARRLIRGAEAFF
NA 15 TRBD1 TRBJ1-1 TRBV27 TGTGCCAGCAGCTCAAGGGGGCGTGGCGTCACTGAAGCTTTCTTT CASSSRGRGVTEAFF
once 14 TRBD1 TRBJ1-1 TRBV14 TGTGCCAGCAGCCTACGGACAGGGAGGACTGAAGCTTTCTTT CASSLRTGRTEAFF
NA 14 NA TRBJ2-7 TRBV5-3 TGTGCCAGAAGCTTGGAGCAGGTTTCCTACGAGCAGTACTTC CARSLEQVSYEQYF
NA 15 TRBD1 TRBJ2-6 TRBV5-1 TGCGCCAGCAGCATACAGGGGTCTGGGGCCAACGTCCTGACTTTC CASSIQGSGANVLTF
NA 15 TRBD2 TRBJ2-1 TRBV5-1 TGCGCCAGCAGCTTGGTTGGGGGGGGAGCTAATGAGCAGTTCTTC CASSLVGGGANEQFF
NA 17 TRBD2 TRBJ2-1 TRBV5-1 TGCGCCAGCAGCTTGCGGCCTAGCGGGACCTCCTACAATGAGCAGTTCTTC CASSLRPSGTSYNEQFF
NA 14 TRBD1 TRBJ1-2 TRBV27 TGTGCCAGCAGTCTCGGACAGGGTGTAATTGGCTACACCTTC CASSLGQGVIGYTF
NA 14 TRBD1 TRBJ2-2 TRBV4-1 TGCGCCAGCAGCTCCGGGACAGGGGTCGGGGAGCTGTTTTTT CASSSGTGVGELFF
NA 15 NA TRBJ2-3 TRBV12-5 TGTGCTAGTGGTCTGGGGGCAGGGGGCACAGATACGCAGTATTTT CASGLGAGGTDTQYF
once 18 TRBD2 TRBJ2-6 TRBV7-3 TGTGCCAGCAGCCCCCAAGCGGGAGGCACCTCTGGGGCCAACGTCCTGACTTTC CASSPQAGGTSGANVLTF
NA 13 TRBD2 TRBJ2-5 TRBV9 TGTGCCAGCAGCGTAGCTGGGTGGGAGGGCCCAAACTTC CASSVAGWEGPNF
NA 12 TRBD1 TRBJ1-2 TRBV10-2 TGCGCCAGCATTCAGGGGGGCTTTGGCTACACCTTC CASIQGGFGYTF
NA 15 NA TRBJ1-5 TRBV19 TGTGCCAGTAGTATCAGGCAGCTGGGAGGGCAGCCCCAGCATTTT CASSIRQLGGQPQHF
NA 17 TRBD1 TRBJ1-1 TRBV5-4 TGTGCCAGCAGCCCGGGCGGCAGGGGGAGGCTGAACACTGAAGCTTTCTTT CASSPGGRGRLNTEAFF
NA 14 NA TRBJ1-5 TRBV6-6 TGTGCCAGCAGTTACGCCGCAGGAGGTCAGCCCCAGCATTTT CASSYAAGGQPQHF
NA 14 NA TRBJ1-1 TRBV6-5 TGTGCCGCCCGTCAGGATGGCCGGAACACTGAAGCTTTCTTT CAARQDGRNTEAFF
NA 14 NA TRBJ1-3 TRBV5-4 TGTGCCAGCAGCTTGCCAGGCTCTGGAAACACCATATATTTT CASSLPGSGNTIYF
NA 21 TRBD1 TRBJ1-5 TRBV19 TGTGCCAGTAACTCACCTAGGAGGGGGGCAGGGGGCCAGAATAGCAATCAGCCCCAGCATTTT CASNSPRRGAGGQNSNQPQHF
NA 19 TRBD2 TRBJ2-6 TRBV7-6 TGTGCCAGCAGCTTAGGGATGGTTGCGGGGGGGCCTGGGGCCAACGTCCTGACTTTC CASSLGMVAGGPGANVLTF
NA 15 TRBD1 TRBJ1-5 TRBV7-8 TGTGCCAGCAGCATAGGGACAGGGTATATTCAGCCCCAGCATTTT CASSIGTGYIQPQHF
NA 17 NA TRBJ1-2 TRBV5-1 TGCGCCAGCAGCTATTACTCTGCGGGGGCGTCGTCGTACGGCTACACCTTC CASSYYSAGASSYGYTF
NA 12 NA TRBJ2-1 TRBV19 TGTGCCAGTAGTATGAGGTACAATGAGCAGTTCTTC CASSMRYNEQFF
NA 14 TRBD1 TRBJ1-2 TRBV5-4 TGTGCCAGCAGCTTGGGGGTGGACAGGGAGGACTACACCTTC CASSLGVDREDYTF
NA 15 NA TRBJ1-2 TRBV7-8 TGTGCCAGCAGCTTAGCTGGTGCGGGGGTCAGGGGCTACACCTTC CASSLAGAGVRGYTF
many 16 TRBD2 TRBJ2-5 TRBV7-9 TGTGCCAGCAGCTTAGTCCGCGGGGGGGCCGCGGAGACCCAGTACTTC CASSLVRGGAAETQYF
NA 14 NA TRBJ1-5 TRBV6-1 TGTGCCAGCAGTCTACGGGAAGTTGGTCAGCCCCAGCATTTT CASSLREVGQPQHF
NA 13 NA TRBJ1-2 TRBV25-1 TGTGCCAGCAGTAGGGACAAAAACTATGGCTACACCTTC CASSRDKNYGYTF
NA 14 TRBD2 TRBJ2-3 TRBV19 TGTGCCAGTAGTAGCGAGCGGGGGGTTGATACGCAGTATTTT CASSSERGVDTQYF
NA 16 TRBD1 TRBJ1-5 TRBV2 TGTGCCAGCAGTGGACCGGGACAGGGGGCGGGTCAGCCCCAGCATTTT CASSGPGQGAGQPQHF
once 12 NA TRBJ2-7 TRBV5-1 TGCGCCAGCAGCTTGGAGCCTTACGAGCAGTACTTC CASSLEPYEQYF
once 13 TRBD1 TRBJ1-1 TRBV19 TGTGCCAGTAGCGGACAGGGAGGGACTGAAGCTTTCTTT CASSGQGGTEAFF
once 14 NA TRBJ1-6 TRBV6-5 TGTGCCAGCAAGCAGGGAATCGGATTTTCACCCCTCCACTTT CASKQGIGFSPLHF
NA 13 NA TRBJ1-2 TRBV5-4 TGTGCCAGCAGCAACACAGGTTTACATGGCTACACCTTC CASSNTGLHGYTF
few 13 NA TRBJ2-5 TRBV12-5 TGTGCTAGTGGCGACGGGAGCCGGGAGACCCAGTACTTC CASGDGSRETQYF
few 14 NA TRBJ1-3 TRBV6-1 TGTGCCAGCAGTGAGGGCAGCCTTGGAAACACCATATATTTT CASSEGSLGNTIYF
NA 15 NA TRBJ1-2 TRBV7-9 TGTGCCAGCAGCTCCAAAGGGGGTGCGGGCTATGGCTACACCTTC CASSSKGGAGYGYTF